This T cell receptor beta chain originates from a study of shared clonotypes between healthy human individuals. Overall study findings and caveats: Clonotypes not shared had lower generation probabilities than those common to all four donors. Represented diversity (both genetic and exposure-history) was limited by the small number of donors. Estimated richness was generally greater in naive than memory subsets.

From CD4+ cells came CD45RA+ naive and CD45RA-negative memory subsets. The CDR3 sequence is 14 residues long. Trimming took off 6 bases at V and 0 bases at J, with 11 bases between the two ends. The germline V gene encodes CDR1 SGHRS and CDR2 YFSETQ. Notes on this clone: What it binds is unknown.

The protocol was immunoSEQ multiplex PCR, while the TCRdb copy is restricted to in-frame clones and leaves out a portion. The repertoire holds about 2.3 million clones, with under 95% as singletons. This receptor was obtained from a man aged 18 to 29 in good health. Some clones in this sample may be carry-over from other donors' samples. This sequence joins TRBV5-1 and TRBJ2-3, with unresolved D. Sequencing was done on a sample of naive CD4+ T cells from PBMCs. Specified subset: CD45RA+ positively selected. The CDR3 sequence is CASKGFSSTDTQYF. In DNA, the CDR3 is TGCGCCAGCAAAGGATTCTCTAGCACAGATACGCAGTATTTT. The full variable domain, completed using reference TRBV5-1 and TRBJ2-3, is KAGVTQTPRYLIKTRGQQVTLSCSPISGHRSVSWYQQTPGQGLQFLFEYFSETQRNKGNFPGRFSGRQFSNSRSEMNVSTLELGDSALYLCASKGFSSTDTQYFGPGTRLTVL.